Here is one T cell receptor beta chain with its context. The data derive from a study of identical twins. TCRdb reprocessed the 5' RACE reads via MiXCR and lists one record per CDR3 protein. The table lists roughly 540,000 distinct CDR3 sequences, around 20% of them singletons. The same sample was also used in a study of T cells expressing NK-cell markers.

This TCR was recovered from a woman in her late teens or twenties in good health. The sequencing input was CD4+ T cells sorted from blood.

CDR3 in amino acids: CASRGLAGRNEQFF. CDR3 DNA sequence: TGTGCCAGCAGGGGACTAGCGGGTAGAAATGAGCAGTTCTTC. The V gene is TRBV13, the J gene TRBJ2-1, with 12 bases aligning to TRBD2. The CDR3 consists of 14 residues. V was clipped by 6 bases and J by 7 bases; unmatched bases: 4. Per germline, CDR1 PRHDT and CDR2 FYEKMQ (reference sequence).